A single sample gave rise to the 32 T cell receptor beta chains below, sequenced in a study of blood T cell repertoires in COVID-19. Assay used: immunoSEQ multiplex PCR; TCRdb lists only in-frame clones, some missing. The data contain 150,000 to 200,000 clones, around 81% of them singletons. Sequenced material: PBMCs or T cells enriched from blood (not recorded which). These receptors were collected from a man aged 35 to 55 who had recovered from COVID-19.

The gene calls are TRBV7-8 and TRBJ1-5; maybe TRBD1 (5 bases). CDR3 length: 16 amino acids. The V gene's germline CDR1 is SGHVS and CDR2 FQNEAQ. The CDR3 protein is CAAGQGRRESNQPQHF. CDR3 DNA: TGTGCTGCTGGGCAGGGAAGGAGGGAGAGCAATCAGCCCCAGCATTTT.

The V gene is TRBV7-3, the J gene TRBJ1-6, with D unclear. This CDR3 is built from 18 residues. The V gene's germline CDR1 is SGHTA and CDR2 FQGTGA. Between the trimmed V and J ends, which lost 5 bases and 0 bases, there was a span of 17 bases. CDR3 bases: TGTGCCAGCAGCCCCGTCGGCTTTTGGAGCTCCTATAATTCACCCCTCCACTTT. This gives the protein CASSPVGFWSSYNSPLHF.

CDR3 in DNA: TGTGCCAGCGGGGGGGGGAGGAACACCGGGGAGCTGTTTTTT. Protein: CASGGGRNTGELFF. This rearrangement joins TRBV6-5 to TRBJ2-2; 7 bases fit TRBD2. V shed 8 bases, J shed 1 base, and the junction held 4 bases outside the gene matches. Germline V gene sequence: CDR1 MNHEY, CDR2 SVGAGI. The CDR3 runs to 14 residues.

This clone turned up a few times. The gene calls are TRBV7-3 and TRBJ2-2, with 7 bases matching TRBD2. The CDR3 sequence is 15 residues long. The germline V gene has CDR1 SGHTA and CDR2 FQGTGA. The junction had 4 bases not matched to a gene; V was cut back by 5 bases and J by 1 base. The CDR3 DNA is TGTGCCAGCAGCCCCACGGGAGGGAACACCGGGGAGCTGTTTTTT. Protein: CASSPTGGNTGELFF.

The chain carries TRBV12-3 or TRBV12-4 and TRBJ1-1; D is unclear. Deletions cut 5 bases from V and 11 bases from J, with 18 bases between. The CDR3 covers 13 residues. The CDR3 loop reads CASSPEGLTRAFF. The CDR3 DNA follows: TGTGCCAGCAGTCCCGAGGGCCTCACTCGGGCTTTCTTT.

This clone showed up just once. This sequence joins TRBV4-2 and TRBJ2-1, with unresolved D. V was clipped by 0 bases and J by 5 bases, with 8 bases between them. The CDR3 is 14 residues long. Germline assignment: CDR1 LGHNA and CDR2 YNFKEQ. In DNA form, the CDR3 reads TGTGCCAGCAGCCAAGAGCGCAGCGACAATGAGCAGTTCTTC. Translation: CASSQERSDNEQFF.

This clone has more than one count but fewer than ten. V and J are TRBV19 and TRBJ1-1; no firm D call. The CDR3 consists of 13 residues. Germline loops: CDR1 LNHDA, CDR2 SQIVND (reference sequence). Trimming removed 7 bases from V and 5 bases from J, with 14 bases in between. CDR3 amino acids: CASTQLGWTEAFF. In DNA, the CDR3 is TGTGCCAGTACCCAACTAGGTTGGACTGAAGCTTTCTTT. Complete variable domain (other parts from reference TRBV19 and TRBJ1-1): DGGITQSPKYLFRKEGQNVTLSCEQNLNHDAMYWYRQDPGQGLRLIYYSQIVNDFQKGDIAEGYSVSREKKESFPLTVTSAQKNPTAFYLCASTQLGWTEAFFGQGTRLTVV.

The chain joins TRBV9 to TRBJ1-3, with TRBD1 as a possible D gene (6 bases). Germline V gene lookup returns CDR1 SGDLS and CDR2 YYNGEE. V was shortened by 3 bases and J by 0 bases, with 13 bases between the two germline ends. The CDR3 runs to 16 residues. This chain's CDR3 is CASSARAGASGNTIYF. As DNA, the CDR3 is TGTGCCAGCAGCGCTCGGGCAGGGGCCTCTGGAAACACCATATATTTT.

The chain is built from TRBV20-1 and TRBJ1-1; TRBD1 is a possible D gene (5 bases). CDR3 size: 15 residues. Germline values: CDR1 DFQATT, CDR2 SNEGSKA (reference sequence). Trimming took 3 bases from V and 6 from J, leaving 20 bases between them. The CDR3 sequence: CSASPLGGIVAEAFF. CDR3 DNA sequence: TGCAGTGCTAGTCCGTTGGGGGGAATTGTCGCTGAAGCTTTCTTT.

As for this clone: The same CDR3 is also encoded by other DNA sequences in this sample. V usage is TRBV7-3 and J usage is TRBJ2-2; tentatively, D is TRBD1 (6 bases). The V gene's germline CDR1 is SGHTA and CDR2 FQGTGA. The V and J ends lost 0 bases and 0 bases respectively, with 8 bases between them. There are 16 residues in the CDR3. CDR3 bases: TGTGCCAGCAGCTTAACTGGGGGCGCGAACACCGGGGAGCTGTTTTTT. Protein product: CASSLTGGANTGELFF.

The chain couples TRBV7-6 to TRBJ2-2, with D uncertain. Trimming shortened V by 5 bases and J by 1 base, and 11 bases separated the two germline ends. This CDR3 has 15 amino acids. Germline V gene data show CDR1 as SGHVS and CDR2 as FNYEAQ. CDR3 in amino acids: CASSPRRENTGELFF. The CDR3 DNA reads TGTGCCAGCAGCCCTCGGAGAGAGAACACCGGGGAGCTGTTTTTT. Based on the CDR3 plus reference TRBV7-6 and TRBJ2-2, the full variable domain is GAGVSQSPRYKVTKRGQDVALRCDPISGHVSLYWYRQALGQGPEFLTYFNYEAQQDKSGLPNDRFSAERPEGSISTLTIQRTEQRDSAMYRCASSPRRENTGELFFGEGSRLTVL.

This chain connects TRBV30 to TRBJ2-1, with 8 bases lining up with TRBD2. Germline CDR1 GTSNPN, CDR2 SVGIG (reference sequence). V lost 4 bases to trimming and J lost 6 bases; unmatched junction nucleotides: 11. The CDR3 runs 15 residues. The CDR3, as DNA: TGTGCCTGGACCCCCGGGGGCGGGGGGACCAATGAGCAGTTCTTC. It translates to CAWTPGGGGTNEQFF.

V and J are TRBV6-6 and TRBJ1-1; tentative D call: TRBD1 (5 bases). V was pared by 6 bases and J by 1 base, with 21 bases between. Germline V gives CDR1 MNHNY, CDR2 SVGAGI (reference sequence). The CDR3 length is 17 residues. CDR3 in amino acids: CASSRASYRGGNTEAFF. The CDR3 nucleotides read TGTGCCAGCAGCCGAGCCTCGTACCGGGGGGGGAACACTGAAGCTTTCTTT.

With regard to this clone: At the DNA level, this CDR3 is encoded by other sequences in the same sample as well. The chain carries TRBV13 and TRBJ2-5, with 16 bases aligning to TRBD2. Losses at the gene ends were 5 bases for V and 2 bases for J; bases not matched to a gene: 5. CDR3 size: 17 residues. Germline V gene data show CDR1 as PRHDT and CDR2 as FYEKMQ (reference sequence). Written as DNA, the CDR3 is TGTGCCAGCAGCCTGGGACTAGCGGGGGGGAGGCAAGAGACCCAGTACTTC. Protein product: CASSLGLAGGRQETQYF.

The J gene is TRBJ2-3, the V gene TRBV5-1, with 10 nucleotides matching TRBD2. Trimming at V came to 1 base and at J to 1 base, leaving 3 bases not matched to a gene. This CDR3 region has 16 residues. Germline CDR1 reads SGHRS; CDR2 reads YFSETQ. The CDR3 is CASSLTGTSGTDTQYF. As DNA, the CDR3 is TGCGCCAGCAGCTTGACCGGGACTAGCGGCACAGATACGCAGTATTTT.

The gene calls are TRBV6-5 and TRBJ1-1; tentative D call: TRBD1 (6 bases). Germline V CDR1 and CDR2: MNHEY, SVGAGI. Trimming pared 2 bases from V and 4 bases from J, leaving 17 bases between. The CDR3 extends over 16 amino acids. CDR3 in amino acids: CASSYSLPRGITEAFF. The CDR3 nucleotides are TGTGCCAGCAGTTACAGCTTACCAAGGGGGATCACTGAAGCTTTCTTT.

This clone has only one observation. The chain is built from TRBV7-9 and TRBJ1-2, with D perhaps matching TRBD1 (5 bases). Germline V CDR1 and CDR2: SEHNR, FQNEAQ (reference sequence). The length of the CDR3 is 12 residues. Trimming removed 5 bases at V and 12 bases at J, with 16 bases between. The CDR3 loop reads CASSSQGVGDTF. The CDR3 nucleotides are TGTGCCAGCAGCAGCCAAGGGGTAGGGGACACCTTC.

The chain carries TRBV2 and TRBJ2-7; no definite D call. CDR1 and CDR2 (germline): SNHLY, FYNNEI. The CDR3 sequence is 14 residues long. The CDR3 is CASSAVQDSYEQYV. The CDR3 coding sequence is TGTGCCAGTAGTGCAGTTCAGGATTCTTACGAGCAGTACGTC.

This clone was recorded only once. The chain recombines TRBV18 with TRBJ1-5, with D perhaps TRBD1 (5 bases). CDR3 length equals 16 residues. Germline V CDR1 and CDR2: KGHSH, LQKENI. The V end was cut by 3 bases, the J end by 1 base, with 13 bases between. CDR3 in DNA: TGTGCCAGCTCACCCCGACAGACTGGGAGCAATCAGCCCCAGCATTTT. Translation gives CASSPRQTGSNQPQHF.

The gene calls are TRBV6-5 and TRBJ1-5; maybe TRBD1 (5 bases). CDR1 and CDR2 (germline): MNHEY, SVGAGI. V lost 6 bases and J 0 bases, leaving 12 bases between the germline ends. The CDR3 consists of 15 residues. The CDR3 bases are TGTGCCAGCAGGGGCCAGGGTGTTAGCAATCAGCCCCAGCATTTT. This gives the protein CASRGQGVSNQPQHF.

In its sample, this clone was seen a few times. The chain recombines TRBV5-1 with TRBJ1-4; D is ambiguous. Germline lookup yields CDR1 SGHRS and CDR2 YFSETQ. CDR3 length: 14 residues. Trimming shortened V by 1 base and J by 6 bases, and 10 bases separated the two germline ends. The CDR3 here is CASSLPSADEKLFF. The CDR3 DNA reads as TGCGCCAGCAGCTTGCCGAGCGCGGATGAAAAACTGTTTTTT.

V gene TRBV3-1 (or the pseudogene TRBV3-2) combines with J gene TRBJ1-2; TRBD1 aligns across 8 bases. This CDR3 is 18 amino acids long. After removal of 4 bases from V and 2 bases from J, the junction contained 15 bases not matched to a gene. Germline V CDR1 and CDR2: LGHDT, YNNKEL (reference sequence). The chain's CDR3 is CASSPNYDRGHWNYGYTF. The DNA for the CDR3 is TGTGCCAGCAGCCCAAACTACGACAGGGGCCACTGGAACTATGGCTACACCTTC.

The chain joins TRBV19 to TRBJ1-4; TRBD1 agrees at 10 bases. Germline V lookup: CDR1 LNHDA, CDR2 SQIVND (reference sequence). V lost 8 bases to trimming and J lost 8 bases; unmatched junction nucleotides: 8. CDR3 length: 14 residues. The CDR3 loop is CASATGQGFEKLFF. In nucleotides, the CDR3 is TGTGCCAGTGCCACGGGACAGGGGTTCGAAAAACTGTTTTTT.

The genes are TRBV2 and TRBJ1-5, with D hard to call. From germline, CDR1 is SNHLY and CDR2 FYNNEI. Trimming left V 4 bases short and J 0 bases short, with 10 bases between. The CDR3 length is 15 residues. The CDR3 loop reads CASSGNRYSNQPQHF. In DNA form, the CDR3 reads TGTGCCAGCAGTGGAAACAGATATAGCAATCAGCCCCAGCATTTT. The complete variable domain, with remaining parts taken from reference TRBV2 and TRBJ1-5, reads EPEVTQTPSHQVTQMGQEVILRCVPISNHLYFYWYRQILGQKVEFLVSFYNNEISEKSEIFDDQFSVERPDGSNFTLKIRSTKLEDSAMYFCASSGNRYSNQPQHFGDGTRLSIL.

V is TRBV27 and J is TRBJ2-6; D gene unclear. V lost 4 bases and J 4 bases, leaving 8 bases between the germline ends. Germline V gene lookup returns CDR1 MNHEY and CDR2 SMNVEV (reference sequence). This CDR3 is 14 amino acids long. CDR3 bases: TGTGCCAGCAGTTGGGCAGCCGGGGCCAACGTCCTGACTTTC. Translated, it gives CASSWAAGANVLTF.

In this sample, this clone turned up a few times. The V call is TRBV2, the J call TRBJ1-2; maybe TRBD1 (5 bases). The CDR3 has 15 residues. Deletions cut 1 base from V and 7 bases from J, with 16 bases between. Germline-derived CDR1 and CDR2 are SNHLY and FYNNEI. The CDR3, as DNA: TGTGCCAGCAGTGAAGGGCCAGGGATACCTTCTGGCTACACCTTC. Protein product: CASSEGPGIPSGYTF.

The chain employs TRBV19 and TRBJ1-1; 12 bases match TRBD1. The germline V gene has CDR1 LNHDA and CDR2 SQIVND (reference sequence). Germline trimming cut 5 bases from V and 5 bases from J; bases unmatched to any gene: 9. The CDR3 contains 16 residues. The CDR3 loop reads CASSSRDRGRDTEAFF. CDR3 sequence (DNA): TGTGCCAGTAGTTCCCGGGACAGGGGGCGGGATACTGAAGCTTTCTTT.

The V gene is TRBV7-2, the J gene TRBJ2-3; a weak D match, TRBD2 (7 bases). Germline V gene sequence: CDR1 SGHTA, CDR2 FQGNSA. The V gene lost 3 bases and the J gene lost 9 bases, with 13 bases spanning the gap. CDR3 length equals 13 residues. The CDR3 spells CASSFAGEGTQYF. In nucleotides, the CDR3 is TGTGCCAGCAGCTTCGCAGGGGAGGGGACGCAGTATTTT.

This clone appeared once. The V call is TRBV6-5, the J call TRBJ2-5; the match to TRBD2 covers 11 bases. Germline CDR1 and CDR2: MNHEY and SVGAGI. The length of the CDR3 is 15 residues. V dropped 6 bases and J dropped 7; count of bases not matched to a gene: 10. The CDR3 region is CASRGGLAVPRTQYF. The CDR3, as DNA: TGTGCCAGCAGGGGGGGACTAGCGGTACCTCGGACCCAGTACTTC.

Written as DNA, the CDR3 is TGTGCCAGTAGTATTGGGGGACAGGGGACGTCCAATGAGCAGTTCTTC. Translated, it gives CASSIGGQGTSNEQFF. The chain carries TRBV19 and TRBJ2-1; 10 nucleotides agree with TRBD1. The CDR3 is 16 residues long. Germline lookup yields CDR1 LNHDA and CDR2 SQIVND (reference sequence). J gave up 6 bases and V 3 bases, and 8 bases lay outside the gene matches.

Written as DNA, the CDR3 is TGTGCCAGCAGATCCTACTACAATGAGCAGTTCTTC. Translating it yields CASRSYYNEQFF. This chain joins TRBV6-5 and TRBJ2-1; D gene unclear. V lost 6 bases, J lost 3 bases, and 6 bases lay in between. Germline CDR1 and CDR2: MNHEY and SVGAGI. The CDR3 is 12 residues long.

The chain combines TRBV10-3 with TRBJ2-1; the match to TRBD2 covers 8 bases. V gave up 0 bases and J gave up 7 bases; unmatched junction bases: 8. The CDR3 runs 16 residues. Germline V gene lookup returns CDR1 ENHRY and CDR2 SYGVKD. The CDR3 region is CAISESTGGARNEQFF. The CDR3 DNA follows: TGTGCCATCAGTGAGTCGACGGGGGGGGCTAGGAATGAGCAGTTCTTC.